This paragraph reports one TCR beta chain. Its specificity is not known. The sample is drawn from a study of cytomegalovirus exposure and HLA in healthy donors. CDR1 and CDR2 (germline): ENHRY, SYGVKD. This CDR3 has 11 amino acids. The V end lost 5 bases, the J end lost 4 bases, and 6 bases lay between the germline ends. PCR used 60 Vbeta primers and 13 Jbeta primers. Repertoires were generated with immunoSEQ multiplex PCR, while TCRdb's copy carries only in-frame clones and drops some. The data show approximately 110,000 clones, roughly 70% seen once. Study conclusions and caveats: In a later analysis, specific HLA alleles were associated with under 20,000 TCR beta sequences at a 0.05 false discovery rate. With later analysis, a missense DCLRE1C variant became linked to TCR beta V- and J-gene trimming. Associated with cytomegalovirus, according to the listing, were around 160 TCR beta chains. Later analysis reportedly placed an Asian-associated ancestry cluster below the roughly 690-donor mean in N-insertions.

This TCR derives from a woman in her 30s in good health and CMV-seronegative. The source material was PBMCs. This sequence joins TRBV10-3 and TRBJ2-7; D is unclear. The CDR3 DNA follows: TGTGCCATCAGTCAGGCGTACGAGCAGTACTTC. Encoded protein: CAISQAYEQYF.